A single TCR beta chain is shown here with its context. CDR3 size: 15 residues. V was pared by 1 base and J by 1 base, with 0 bases of the junction left unmatched. The germline V gene has CDR1 SGHVS and CDR2 FNYEAQ. This sample stems from a study of blood T cell repertoires in COVID-19. Study-level background: PBMCs, B-cell-depleted T cells, or T cells provided the cDNA or gDNA that made up the material.

Authors' processing steps: Nucleated cell counts were estimated from reference gene primer amplification. Assay used: immunoSEQ multiplex PCR; TCRdb lists only in-frame clones, some missing. That table is the source of V, J and clone size, and D and trimming were worked out from the DNA. The table has 140,000 to 150,000 clones, over 70% seen once; the top ten hold around 8.7%. This receptor was identified in a man aged 50 to 60 with active or convalescent COVID-19. The sample consisted of peripheral blood. The genes are TRBV7-6 and TRBJ1-2; 10 bases match TRBD1. CDR3 sequence (DNA): TGTGCCAGCAGCTTAGGGACAGGGGGTAACTATGGCTACACCTTC. Translating gives CASSLGTGGNYGYTF.